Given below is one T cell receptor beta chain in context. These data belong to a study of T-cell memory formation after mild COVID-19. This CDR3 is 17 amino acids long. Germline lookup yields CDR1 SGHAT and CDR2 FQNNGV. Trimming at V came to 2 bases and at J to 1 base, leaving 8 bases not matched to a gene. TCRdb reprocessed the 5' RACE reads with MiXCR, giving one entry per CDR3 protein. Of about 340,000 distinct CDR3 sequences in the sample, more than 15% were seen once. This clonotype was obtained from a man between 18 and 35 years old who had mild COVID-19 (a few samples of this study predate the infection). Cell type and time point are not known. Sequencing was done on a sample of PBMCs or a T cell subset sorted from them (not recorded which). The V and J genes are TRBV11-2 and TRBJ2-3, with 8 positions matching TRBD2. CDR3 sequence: CASSLIPRAGGTDTQYF. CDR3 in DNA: TGTGCCAGCAGCTTAATCCCCAGAGCGGGGGGCACAGATACGCAGTATTTT.